This passage covers 7 T cell receptor beta chains from one sample sequenced in a study of human versus mouse CDR3 diversity and MHC coevolution. The data were produced by immunoSEQ multiplex PCR, yet TCRdb's version contains in-frame clones alone and is incomplete. The sample has about 83,000 clones; about nine tenths are singletons. The sequenced sample was naive CD4+ T cells from blood. Subset denoted: CD45RO-negative CD62L-positive naive CD4 T cells. The receptors here all came from a person between 25 and 75 years old in good health.

Concerning this clone itself: Different DNA sequences within this sample yield the same CDR3. The V call is TRBV4-1, the J call TRBJ2-2; 8 nucleotides agree with TRBD1. CDR3 length equals 15 residues. V lost 0 bases to trimming and J lost 8 bases; unmatched junction nucleotides: 5. From germline, CDR1 is MGHRA and CDR2 YSYEKL. CDR3 sequence: CASSQEQGVGGELFF. DNA of the CDR3: TGCGCCAGCAGCCAAGAACAGGGGGTGGGAGGGGAGCTGTTTTTT.

V and J are TRBV10-3 and TRBJ2-1; TRBD2 might be the D (6 bases). The V gene lost 1 base and the J gene lost 7 bases, with 8 bases spanning the gap. The CDR3 has 13 residues. Germline assignment: CDR1 ENHRY and CDR2 SYGVKD. The CDR3 loop is CAISEFGGNEQFF. The CDR3 nucleotides read TGTGCCATCAGTGAGTTCGGGGGAAATGAGCAGTTCTTC.

This clone came up once. The chain links TRBV7-8 to TRBJ1-1; no firm D call. Trimming cost V 5 bases and J 0 bases, with 10 bases left between them. Germline-derived CDR1 and CDR2 are SGHVS and FQNEAQ. CDR3 length equals 14 residues. This CDR3 reads CASSPRELNTEAFF. CDR3 DNA: TGTGCCAGCAGCCCGAGGGAGCTGAACACTGAAGCTTTCTTT. The full variable domain, completed using reference TRBV7-8 and TRBJ1-1, is GAGVSQSPRYKVAKRGQDVALRCDPISGHVSLFWYQQALGQGPEFLTYFQNEAQLDKSGLPSDRFFAERPEGSVSTLKIQRTQQEDSAVYLCASSPRELNTEAFFGQGTRLTVV.

The chain combines TRBV6-1 with TRBJ2-5; D gene ambiguous. The end of the DNA aligns better with TRBJ2-7, so the J call may be wrong. The CDR3 contains 12 residues. The germline V gene encodes CDR1 MNHNS and CDR2 SASEGT. This CDR3 is CASIGENYEQYF. The CDR3 nucleotides read TGTGCCAGCATTGGCGAGAACTACGAGCAGTACTTC.

The chain links TRBV5-1 to TRBJ2-3; TRBD2 matches 14 bases. V was clipped by 3 bases and J by 6 bases; unmatched bases: 6. The CDR3 runs to 16 residues. Germline loops: CDR1 SGHRS, CDR2 YFSETQ. The CDR3 loop is CASSSGLAGEADTQYF. The CDR3 coding sequence is TGCGCCAGCAGCTCGGGACTAGCGGGGGAGGCGGATACGCAGTATTTT. Using reference TRBV5-1 and TRBJ2-3 for the parts outside the CDR3, the full variable domain is KAGVTQTPRYLIKTRGQQVTLSCSPISGHRSVSWYQQTPGQGLQFLFEYFSETQRNKGNFPGRFSGRQFSNSRSEMNVSTLELGDSALYLCASSSGLAGEADTQYFGPGTRLTVL.

CDR3 region: CASSLGRGIVNEQFF. The CDR3 region has the DNA TGTGCCAGCAGCTTGGGACGAGGGATTGTCAATGAGCAGTTCTTC. V and J are TRBV5-6 and TRBJ2-1, with TRBD2 as a possible D gene (5 bases). Deletions cut 0 bases from V and 6 bases from J, with 13 bases between. Germline V CDR1 and CDR2: SGHDT, YYEEEE. The CDR3 consists of 15 residues.

The chain joins TRBV7-2 to TRBJ2-2, with no clear D. Germline CDR1 SGHTA, CDR2 FQGNSA. Trimming took 3 bases from V and 0 from J, leaving 8 bases between them. There are 15 residues in the CDR3. CDR3 loop: CASSFSGSNTGELFF. In nucleotides, the CDR3 is TGTGCCAGCAGCTTCTCCGGTTCGAACACCGGGGAGCTGTTTTTT. The full variable domain, in which reference TRBV7-2 and TRBJ2-2 provide the parts outside the CDR3, is GAGVSQSPSNKVTEKGKDVELRCDPISGHTALYWYRQSLGQGLEFLIYFQGNSAPDKSGLPSDRFSAERTGGSVSTLTIQRTQQEDSAVYLCASSFSGSNTGELFFGEGSRLTVL.